The next 19 T cell receptor beta chains were all read from a single sample in a study of regulatory and conventional T cells in breast cancer. TCRdb ran MiXCR on the PCR reads and lists one entry per CDR3 protein. The sample lists around 16,000 distinct CDR3 sequences, approximately 32% seen once, with less than 2% in the top ten. Sequencing input: conventional T cells from blood. The source is a female donor in good health.

Sample share makes this clonotype medium-sized. The chain combines TRBV20-1 with TRBJ2-5; D is perhaps TRBD2 (7 bases). The CDR3 has 12 amino acids. The V end lost 6 bases, the J end lost 6 bases, and 14 bases lay between the germline ends. CDR1 and CDR2 from the germline V gene are DFQATT and SNEGSKA (reference sequence). The CDR3 loop reads CSAGGPEKTQYF. In DNA form, the CDR3 reads TGCAGTGCGGGGGGGCCAGAGAAGACCCAGTACTTC.

This clonotype is medium-sized. The V call is TRBV11-2, the J call TRBJ2-7, with TRBD2 matching over 9 bases. The CDR3 has 16 amino acids. Trimming removed 5 bases from V and 6 bases from J; junction bases left unmatched: 14. Germline lookup yields CDR1 SGHAT and CDR2 FQNNGV. CDR3 sequence: CASSLRGLAGEGEQYF. In DNA, the CDR3 is TGTGCCAGCAGCCTACGGGGTTTAGCGGGAGAGGGCGAGCAGTACTTC.

The V and J genes are TRBV19 and TRBJ1-2; TRBD1 matches 7 bases. With V trimmed by 2 bases and J by 13 bases, 13 bases remained unmatched. Germline V gives CDR1 LNHDA, CDR2 SQIVND (reference sequence). The CDR3 contains 14 residues. The CDR3 nucleotides read TGTGCCAGTAGTATATCCTTACAGGGGATAGTACGCACCTTC. It specifies CASSISLQGIVRTF.

This clonotype was seen only a few times. The chain joins TRBV4-2 to TRBJ2-7; D not resolved. This CDR3 region has 12 residues. V gave up 1 base and J gave up 3 bases, with 4 bases separating them. CDR1 and CDR2 (germline): LGHNA, YNFKEQ. The CDR3 DNA reads TGTGCCAGCAGCCAAGGGAGCTACGAGCAGTACTTC. Amino acid sequence: CASSQGSYEQYF.

This sequence joins TRBV5-6 and TRBJ2-3; D not certain. The length of the CDR3 is 11 residues. The germline V and J ends were trimmed by 6 bases and 6 bases, with 8 bases remaining between them. Germline V CDR1 and CDR2: SGHDT, YYEEEE. CDR3 loop: CASNYRDTQYF. In nucleotides, the CDR3 is TGTGCCAGCAACTACCGGGATACGCAGTATTTT.

This clonotype was detected a few times. The chain uses TRBV4-3 and TRBJ1-2; 9 nucleotides align to TRBD1. Germline V gives CDR1 LGHNA, CDR2 YSLEER. V trimming: 4 bases; J trimming: 7 bases; junction bases outside the gene matches: 10. The CDR3 has 15 residues. CDR3 DNA: TGCGCCAGCAGCCCTGCCTTGACAGGGGGGACTGGCTACACCTTC. Protein: CASSPALTGGTGYTF.

A few counts support this clonotype. V usage is TRBV28 and J usage is TRBJ1-6; 9 nucleotides align to TRBD1. The trim removed 5 bases at V and 7 bases at J, leaving 3 bases unmatched. The CDR3 is 14 residues long. Per the germline V gene, CDR1 is MDHEN and CDR2 is SYDVKM. The CDR3 region has the DNA TGTGCCAGCAGTCCTGGGACAGGGAATTCACCCCTCCACTTT. Its translation is CASSPGTGNSPLHF.

This clonotype turned up a few times. This sequence joins TRBV5-1 and TRBJ1-1, with 8 bases identical to TRBD1. Germline assignment: CDR1 SGHRS and CDR2 YFSETQ. J was trimmed by 3 bases and V by 5 bases; bases with no gene match: 9. The CDR3 covers 15 residues. The CDR3 reads CASSYGQGIDTEAFF. The CDR3 DNA follows: TGCGCCAGCAGTTACGGACAGGGTATTGACACTGAAGCTTTCTTT.

This clonotype was counted ten times or more. The V call is TRBV20-1, the J call TRBJ1-6, with D perhaps TRBD1 (5 bases). CDR1 is DFQATT and CDR2 is SNEGSKA in the germline V gene (reference sequence). The V gene lost 0 bases and the J gene lost 8 bases, with 11 bases spanning the gap. This CDR3 contains 14 residues. The DNA for the CDR3 is TGCAGTGCTAGAGATCAAGGGGCAGATTCACCCCTCCACTTT. As protein: CSARDQGADSPLHF.

This clonotype came up once. As DNA, the CDR3 is TGTGCCATCAGTGAATATGGTGGCAGGGCCTACGAGCAGTACTTC. Protein sequence: CAISEYGGRAYEQYF. The rearrangement uses TRBV10-3 and TRBJ2-7; a weak D match, TRBD1 (5 bases). The V gene lost 3 bases and the J gene lost 2 bases, with 14 bases spanning the gap. The length of the CDR3 is 15 residues. Germline V lookup: CDR1 ENHRY, CDR2 SYGVKD.

This clonotype occurred a few times. The rearrangement uses TRBV7-9 and TRBJ2-3; D gene ambiguous. Trimming cost V 7 bases and J 1 base, with 12 bases left between them. The CDR3 is 14 amino acids. Germline lookup yields CDR1 SEHNR and CDR2 FQNEAQ (reference sequence). The chain's CDR3 is CASNSPGGTDTQYF. CDR3 DNA: TGTGCCAGCAACTCTCCTGGCGGCACAGATACGCAGTATTTT.

This clonotype is medium-sized within its sample. The chain has TRBV12-3 or TRBV12-4 and TRBJ2-5; D ambiguous. The CDR3 runs to 15 residues. Trimming left V 1 base short and J 4 bases short, with 13 bases between. The CDR3 region has the DNA TGTGCCAGCAGTTTAGTCCCCAGAGGCCGAGAGACCCAGTACTTC. Protein product: CASSLVPRGRETQYF.

This clonotype is judged large. J is TRBJ1-5 and V is TRBV4-1; 7 bases map to TRBD1. The junction had 9 bases not matched to a gene; V was cut back by 3 bases and J by 4 bases. Germline CDR1 is MGHRA and CDR2 is YSYEKL. The CDR3 totals 16 residues. The CDR3 spells CASSHPTGARNQPQHF. CDR3 DNA: TGCGCCAGCAGCCACCCTACAGGGGCGCGAAATCAGCCCCAGCATTTT.

V is TRBV5-1 and J is TRBJ2-7; 8 bases map to TRBD2. The CDR3 runs 15 residues. V trimming: 3 bases; J trimming: 2 bases; junction bases outside the gene matches: 7. The germline CDR1 and CDR2 sequences are SGHRS and YFSETQ. This CDR3 is CASSWSGRGPYEQYF. The CDR3 region has the DNA TGCGCCAGCAGCTGGAGCGGGAGAGGGCCCTACGAGCAGTACTTC.

Regarding this clonotype: A much larger clone is a single base away; this may be a read error. This rearrangement joins TRBV6-6 to TRBJ2-1, with D hard to call. CDR3 length: 12 amino acids. The germline V gene encodes CDR1 MNHNY and CDR2 SVGAGI (reference sequence). The CDR3 protein is CASVVAPNEQSF. The CDR3 DNA is TGTGCCAGCGTCGTCGCACCTAATGAGCAGTCCTTC.

This clonotype appeared a few times. The chain carries TRBV12-3 or TRBV12-4 and TRBJ1-2, with D unclear. The CDR3 loop spans 14 amino acids. V dropped 0 bases and J dropped 4 bases, with 9 bases sitting between them. CDR3 nucleotide sequence: TGTGCCAGCAGTTTAGCAGAGGGATCCTATGGCTACACCTTC. It is translated as CASSLAEGSYGYTF.

This sequence joins TRBV7-2 and TRBJ2-3, with 11 bases aligning to TRBD2. The ends lost 5 bases at V and 2 bases at J; junction bases unmatched: 6. The CDR3 covers 16 residues. Germline lookup yields CDR1 SGHTA and CDR2 FQGNSA. The CDR3 spells CASSAHSGRATDTQYF. Written as DNA, the CDR3 is TGTGCCAGCAGCGCTCATAGCGGGAGGGCCACAGATACGCAGTATTTT.

The rearrangement uses TRBV20-1 and TRBJ1-5; D not certain. The CDR3 spans 13 residues. Germline V CDR1 and CDR2: DFQATT, SNEGSKA (reference sequence). Between the trimmed V and J ends, which lost 3 bases and 5 bases, there was a span of 11 bases. CDR3 nucleotides: TGCAGTGCTAGTCCCGCGGGCGATCAGCCCCAGCATTTT. It encodes CSASPAGDQPQHF.

This clonotype has just a few counts. The chain has TRBV5-4 and TRBJ2-1; 13 bases are a match to TRBD2. Germline V CDR1 and CDR2: SGHNT, YYREEE (reference sequence). Unmatched junction bases numbered 5, after V lost 0 bases and J lost 8 bases. The CDR3 spans 16 residues. CDR3 in DNA: TGTGCCAGCAGCTTGGTACTAGCGGGGGGGCGGGATGAGCAGTTCTTC. Its translation is CASSLVLAGGRDEQFF.